This T cell receptor (beta chain) derives from a study of graft-versus-host responses after intestinal transplantation. Study details: After anti-thymocyte globulin induction, recipients took tacrolimus and steroids for 2 to 3 years. Study-level points and caveats: In recipient marrow, GvH clones were found, and some appeared first in ileum or blood.

Generated by immunoSEQ multiplex PCR, the TCRdb table keeps only in-frame clones and is missing some. Counted here are 6,800 or so clones, around a third occurring once; the ten biggest clones make up over 5.5%. Responder cells labeled with CFSE (around 200,000) were co-plated with irradiated stimulator cells labeled with violet dye (around 200,000). Once the reaction had ended, proliferating CFSE-low CD3+CD4+ and CD3+CD8+ responders were sorted. The V and J ends lost 6 bases and 3 bases respectively, with 7 bases between them. CDR1 SNHLY and CDR2 FYNNEI come from the germline V gene. The CDR3 runs 12 residues.

The source of this sequence is a human patient who was an organ donor for intestinal transplantation. The chain is built from TRBV2 and TRBJ2-3; no reliable D call. The starting material was alloreactive CD8+ T cells from a mixed lymphocyte reaction culture, obtained before transplantation. Subset noted: CFSE-low proliferating T cells sorted from roughly 6-day pre-transplant mixed lymphocyte reaction (GvH or HvG direction). The CDR3 here is CASSDGTDTQYF. In DNA form, the CDR3 reads TGTGCCAGCAGCGACGGGACAGATACGCAGTATTTT.